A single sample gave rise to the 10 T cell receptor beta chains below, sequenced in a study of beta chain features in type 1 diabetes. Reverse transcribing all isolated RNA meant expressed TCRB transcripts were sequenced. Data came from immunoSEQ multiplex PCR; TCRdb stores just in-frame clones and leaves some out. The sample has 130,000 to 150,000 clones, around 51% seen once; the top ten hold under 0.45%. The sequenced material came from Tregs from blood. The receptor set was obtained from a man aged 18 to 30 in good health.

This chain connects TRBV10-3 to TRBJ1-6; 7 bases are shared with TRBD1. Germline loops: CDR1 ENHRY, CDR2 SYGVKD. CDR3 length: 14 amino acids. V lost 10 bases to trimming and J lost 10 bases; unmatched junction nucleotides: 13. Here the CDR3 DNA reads TGTGCCACCGCGCCGGGACAGAGACCCTCACCCCTCCACTTT. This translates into CATAPGQRPSPLHF.

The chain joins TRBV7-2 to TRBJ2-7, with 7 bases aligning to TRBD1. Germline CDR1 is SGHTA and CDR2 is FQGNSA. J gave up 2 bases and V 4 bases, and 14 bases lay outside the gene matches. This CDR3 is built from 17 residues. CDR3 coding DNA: TGTGCCAGCAGCTGGGCCAACAGGGGATTCACCCCCTACGAGCAGTACTTC. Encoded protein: CASSWANRGFTPYEQYF.

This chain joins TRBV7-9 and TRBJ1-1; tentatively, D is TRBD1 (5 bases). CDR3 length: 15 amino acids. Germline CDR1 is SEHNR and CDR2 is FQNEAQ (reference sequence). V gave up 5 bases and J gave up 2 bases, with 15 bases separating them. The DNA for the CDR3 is TGTGCCAGCAGCGGGGGGATCGCAAGAAACACTGAAGCTTTCTTT. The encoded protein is CASSGGIARNTEAFF.

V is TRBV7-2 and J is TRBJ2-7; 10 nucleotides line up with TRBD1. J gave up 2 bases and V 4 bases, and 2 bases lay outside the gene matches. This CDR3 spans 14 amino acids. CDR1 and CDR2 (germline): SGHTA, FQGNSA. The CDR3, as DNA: TGTGCCAGCAGCTGGGACAGGGGCCCCTACGAGCAGTACTTC. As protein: CASSWDRGPYEQYF.

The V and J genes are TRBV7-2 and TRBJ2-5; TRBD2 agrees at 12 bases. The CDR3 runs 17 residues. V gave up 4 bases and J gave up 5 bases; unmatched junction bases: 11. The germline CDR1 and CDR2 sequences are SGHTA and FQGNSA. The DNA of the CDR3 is TGTGCCAGCAGCTCCGGGGGGCCTAGCGGGAGGGGCGAGACCCAGTACTTC. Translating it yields CASSSGGPSGRGETQYF. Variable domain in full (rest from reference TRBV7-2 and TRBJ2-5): GAGVSQSPSNKVTEKGKDVELRCDPISGHTALYWYRQSLGQGLEFLIYFQGNSAPDKSGLPSDRFSAERTGGSVSTLTIQRTQQEDSAVYLCASSSGGPSGRGETQYFGPGTRLLVL.

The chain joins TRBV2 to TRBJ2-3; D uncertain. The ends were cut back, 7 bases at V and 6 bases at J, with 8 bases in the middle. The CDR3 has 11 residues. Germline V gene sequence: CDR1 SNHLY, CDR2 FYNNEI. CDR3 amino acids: CASTGRDTQYF. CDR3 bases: TGTGCCAGCACAGGTCGGGATACGCAGTATTTT.

The CDR3 DNA follows: TGTGCCAGCAGTGAAGGTGGGCCAGGGGTGGAAGCTTTCTTT. This gives the protein CASSEGGPGVEAFF. The rearrangement joins TRBV2 to TRBJ1-1; a possible D gene is TRBD1 (6 bases). The germline gives CDR1 SNHLY, CDR2 FYNNEI. The CDR3 covers 14 residues. V was cut by 1 base and J by 8 bases, with 14 bases left in between.

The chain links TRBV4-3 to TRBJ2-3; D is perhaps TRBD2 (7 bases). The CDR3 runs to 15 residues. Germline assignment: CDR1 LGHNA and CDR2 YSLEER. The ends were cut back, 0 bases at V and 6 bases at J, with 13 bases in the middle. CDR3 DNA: TGCGCCAGCAGCCAAGAAGGGGGGGGGCCGGATACGCAGTATTTT. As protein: CASSQEGGGPDTQYF.

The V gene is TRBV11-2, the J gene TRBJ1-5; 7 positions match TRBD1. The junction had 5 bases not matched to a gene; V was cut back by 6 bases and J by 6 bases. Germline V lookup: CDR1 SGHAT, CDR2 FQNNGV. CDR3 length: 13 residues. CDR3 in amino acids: CASSRQGGQPQHF. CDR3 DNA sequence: TGTGCCAGCAGTAGACAGGGCGGTCAGCCCCAGCATTTT.

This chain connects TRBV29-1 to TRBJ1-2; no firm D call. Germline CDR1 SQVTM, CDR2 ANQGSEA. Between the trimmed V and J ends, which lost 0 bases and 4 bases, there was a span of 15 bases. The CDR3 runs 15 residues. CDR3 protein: CSVEDSRVLSYGYTF. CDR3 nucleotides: TGCAGCGTTGAAGACTCTCGGGTTTTGAGCTATGGCTACACCTTC.